This is a list of T cell receptor beta chains from one sample in a study of breast tumors, draining lymph nodes, adjacent tissues. TCRdb ran MiXCR on the multiplex PCR reads and lists one entry per CDR3 protein. Of around 25,000 distinct CDR3 sequences listed, roughly 21% were seen once; the top ten hold roughly 12%. Sequenced material: breast tumor tissue. The receptors shown here come from a female donor with breast cancer. Some clones in this sample may be carry-over from other donors' samples. The CDR3 runs from the conserved cysteine through the conserved F or W. Each record gives: D gene, clone size, V gene, J gene, CDR3 protein, CDR3 DNA. D genes are given only for firm matches. Rows may omit the clone size; those that give it use once, few, many or a size class.

d_call: .
clone_size: many
v_call: TRBV5-6
j_call: TRBJ1-2
cdr3_aa: CASSLDRGVDYGYTF
cdr3_nt: TGTGCCAGCAGCTTGGATAGGGGCGTGGACTATGGCTACACCTTC

d_call: .
clone_size: many
v_call: TRBV4-2
j_call: TRBJ2-3
cdr3_aa: CASSQERFADTQYF
cdr3_nt: TGTGCCAGCAGCCAAGAAAGGTTCGCAGATACGCAGTATTTT

d_call: TRBD1
clone_size: many
v_call: TRBV9
j_call: TRBJ2-1
cdr3_aa: CASSVTGAGNEQFF
cdr3_nt: TGTGCCAGCAGCGTAACAGGGGCGGGTAATGAGCAGTTCTTC

d_call: TRBD1
clone_size: few
v_call: TRBV6-5
j_call: TRBJ2-7
cdr3_aa: CASSSDWRTGREQYF
cdr3_nt: TGTGCCAGCAGTTCAGACTGGAGGACAGGGCGCGAGCAGTACTTC

d_call: .
clone_size: large
v_call: TRBV12-3/TRBV12-4
j_call: TRBJ2-2
cdr3_aa: CASSFGTGELFF
cdr3_nt: TGTGCCAGCAGTTTCGGGACCGGGGAGCTGTTTTTT

d_call: TRBD1
clone_size: many
v_call: TRBV27
j_call: TRBJ2-7
cdr3_aa: CASSFRTGHHEQYF
cdr3_nt: TGTGCCAGCAGTTTCCGGACAGGGCATCACGAGCAGTACTTC

d_call: TRBD2
clone_size: .
v_call: TRBV18
j_call: TRBJ2-1
cdr3_aa: CASSPLTAGANNEQFF
cdr3_nt: TGTGCCAGCTCACCACTTACAGCGGGAGCGAACAATGAGCAGTTCTTC

d_call: TRBD2
clone_size: .
v_call: TRBV10-3
j_call: TRBJ2-3
cdr3_aa: CAITPGGGDTQYF
cdr3_nt: TGTGCCATCACGCCGGGGGGGGGAGATACGCAGTATTTT

d_call: .
clone_size: many
v_call: TRBV15
j_call: TRBJ1-5
cdr3_aa: CATSRDNQPQHF
cdr3_nt: TGTGCCACCAGCAGAGATAACCAGCCCCAGCATTTT

d_call: TRBD1
clone_size: many
v_call: TRBV7-9
j_call: TRBJ2-1
cdr3_aa: CASSLDRGRSYNEQFF
cdr3_nt: TGTGCCAGCAGCTTAGACAGGGGGCGCTCCTACAATGAGCAGTTCTTC